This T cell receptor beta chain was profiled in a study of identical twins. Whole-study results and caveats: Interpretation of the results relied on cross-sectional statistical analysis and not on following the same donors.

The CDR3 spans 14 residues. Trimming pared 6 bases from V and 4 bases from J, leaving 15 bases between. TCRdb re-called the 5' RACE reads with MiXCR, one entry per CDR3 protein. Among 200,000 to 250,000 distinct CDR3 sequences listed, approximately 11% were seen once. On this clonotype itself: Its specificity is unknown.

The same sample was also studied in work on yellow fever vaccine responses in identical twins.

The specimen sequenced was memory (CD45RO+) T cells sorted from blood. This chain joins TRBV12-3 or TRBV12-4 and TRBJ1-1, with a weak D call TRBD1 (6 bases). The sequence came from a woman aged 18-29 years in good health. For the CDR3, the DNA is TGTGCCAGCAGACTTAGGGGGTGGTTCACTGAAGCTTTCTTT. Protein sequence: CASRLRGWFTEAFF.